The source of this TCR beta chain is a study of OX40 agonist ivuxolimab in advanced cancers. Across the whole study: In this cohort, patients received ivuxolimab, an agonistic anti-OX40 (CD134) antibody. Study findings and constraints: Normalized T-cell clonal expansion was also low in some nonresponders.

CDR1 is SEHNR and CDR2 is FQNEAQ in the germline V gene (reference sequence). The CDR3 runs 16 residues. With 3 bases clipped from V and 2 bases from J, the junction kept 4 bases outside the gene matches. Baseline, cycle 4 day 1, and cycle 7 day 1 were the blood sampling points. Data came from immunoSEQ multiplex PCR; TCRdb stores just in-frame clones and leaves some out. The table has about 16,000 clones, 90% seen once. Turning to this clone: Its antigen is currently unknown.

The clonotype originates from an adult with an advanced solid tumor such as melanoma, head and neck, liver or kidney cancer. This specimen was CD4+ or CD8+ T cells sorted from blood, taken in a trial of the OX40 agonist ivuxolimab. The rearrangement links TRBV7-9 to TRBJ2-3, with TRBD2 matching 11 bases. The CDR3 sequence: CASSFPLAGVTDTQYF. For the CDR3, the DNA is TGTGCCAGCAGCTTCCCACTAGCGGGAGTCACAGATACGCAGTATTTT.